This T cell receptor beta chain is from a study of T-cell memory formation after mild COVID-19. This clonotype was seen a handful of times. The CDR3 sequence is 14 residues long. V lost 2 bases, J lost 1 base, and 7 bases lay in between. Germline CDR1 and CDR2: LNHNV and YYDKDF (reference sequence). TCRdb re-called the 5' RACE reads through MiXCR, storing one row per CDR3 protein. The table records hundreds of thousands of distinct CDR3 sequences, roughly 18% of them present only once. Sequencing was carried out using PBMCs or a T cell subset sorted from them (not recorded which). The origin of this receptor is an adult woman who had mild COVID-19 (a few samples of this study predate the infection). Cell type and time point are not known. This chain links TRBV15 with TRBJ2-3; D gene unclear. CDR3 DNA: TGTGCCACCAGCAGAAGTCCCGGCACAGATACGCAGTATTTT. It translates to CATSRSPGTDTQYF.